This note documents a single TCR beta chain sequence. The germline CDR1 and CDR2 sequences are SGHTS and YDEGEE. This CDR3 has 8 amino acids. The V end was cut by 5 bases, the J end by 10 bases, with 3 bases between. Per the original methods: Estimation of nucleated cell counts relied on the amplification of reference gene primers. Assay: immunoSEQ multiplex PCR; the TCRdb copy retains only in-frame clones and omits some. V and J calls and clone size are copied from that table; D and trimming were computed from the DNA. The sample comprises over 200,000 clones, around 86% of which are singletons, and around 2% rests with the top ten. These data originate in a study of blood T cell repertoires in COVID-19. As for the study in general: Samples taken during acute and convalescent COVID-19 were collected in the United States, Italy and Spain. In each case, the material was cDNA or gDNA derived from T cells, B-cell-depleted T cells, or PBMCs.

The source material was peripheral blood. The chain joins TRBV5-8 to TRBJ1-1; D is ambiguous. The receptor was derived from a man aged 30 to 39 who had recovered from COVID-19. The CDR3 reads CASSRAFF. In nucleotides, the CDR3 is TGTGCCAGCAGTCGAGCTTTCTTT.